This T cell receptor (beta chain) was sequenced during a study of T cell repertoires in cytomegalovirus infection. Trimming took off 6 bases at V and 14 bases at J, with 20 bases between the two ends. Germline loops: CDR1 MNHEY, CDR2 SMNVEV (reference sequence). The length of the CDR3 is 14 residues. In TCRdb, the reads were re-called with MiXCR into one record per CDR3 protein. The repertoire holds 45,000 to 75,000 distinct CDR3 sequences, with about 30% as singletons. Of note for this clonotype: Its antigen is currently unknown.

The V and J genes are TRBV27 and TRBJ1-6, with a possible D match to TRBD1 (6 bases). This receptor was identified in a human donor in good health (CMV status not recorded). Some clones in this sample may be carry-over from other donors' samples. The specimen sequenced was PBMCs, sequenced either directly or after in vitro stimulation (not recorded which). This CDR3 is CASSTGTSRGALHF. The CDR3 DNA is TGTGCCAGCAGCACCGGGACCTCGAGGGGGGCCCTCCACTTT.